This T cell receptor (beta chain) came from a study of siplizumab effects on memory and regulatory T cells. Data came from immunoSEQ multiplex PCR; TCRdb stores just in-frame clones and leaves some out. The sample carries 100,000 to 110,000 clones, about 91% recorded once. From germline, CDR1 is SQVTM and CDR2 ANQGSEA. The germline V and J ends were trimmed by 8 bases and 2 bases, with 11 bases remaining between them. This CDR3 region has 12 residues. The genes are TRBV29-1 and TRBJ2-3; perhaps TRBD2 as D (5 bases). Sequencing was done on a sample of CD4+ T cells sorted from blood. The origin of this receptor is a human donor in good health. The CDR3 nucleotides are TGCAGCATCGGACTGAACACAGATACGCAGTATTTT. Its protein is CSIGLNTDTQYF.